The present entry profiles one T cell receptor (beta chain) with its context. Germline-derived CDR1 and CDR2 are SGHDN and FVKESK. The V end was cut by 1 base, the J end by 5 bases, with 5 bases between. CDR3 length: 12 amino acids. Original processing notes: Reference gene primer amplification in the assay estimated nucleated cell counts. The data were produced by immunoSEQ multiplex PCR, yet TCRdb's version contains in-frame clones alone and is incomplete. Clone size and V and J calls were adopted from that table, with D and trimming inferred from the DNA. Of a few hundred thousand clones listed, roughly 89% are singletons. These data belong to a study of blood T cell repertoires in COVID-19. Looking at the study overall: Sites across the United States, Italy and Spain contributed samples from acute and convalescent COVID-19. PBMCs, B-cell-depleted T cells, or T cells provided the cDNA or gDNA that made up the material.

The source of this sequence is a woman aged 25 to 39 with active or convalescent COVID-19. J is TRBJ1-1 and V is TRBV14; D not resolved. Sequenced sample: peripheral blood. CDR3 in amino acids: CASSQARTEAFF. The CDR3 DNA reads TGTGCCAGCAGCCAAGCTAGGACTGAAGCTTTCTTT.